The 10 T cell receptor beta chains presented below share a single source sample, sequenced in a study of T cells in Graves' hyperthyroidism and ophthalmopathy. RNA transcripts were the template for amplifying TCR beta CDR3 regions. First-round RT-PCR with HTBI primers amplified the TCR CDR3 region. TCRdb re-called the multiplex PCR reads with MiXCR, one entry per CDR3 protein. The top ten hold approximately 8% of the sample, which has around 450,000 distinct CDR3 sequences, approximately 14% seen once. Sequenced sample: blood. These receptors were obtained from a woman aged 18-35 years with Graves' hyperthyroidism.

This clonotype was seen only a few times. The chain couples TRBV6-6 to TRBJ1-2, with D hard to call. Germline V gives CDR1 MNHNY, CDR2 SVGAGI (reference sequence). Trimming left V 2 bases short and J 5 bases short, with 9 bases between. CDR3 length: 13 residues. CDR3 amino acids: CASSYREPYGYTF. The DNA for the CDR3 is TGTGCCAGCAGTTACAGGGAACCTTATGGCTACACCTTC.

There are a few counts of this clonotype. Given a much more abundant clone one base away, this may be a read error. This chain joins TRBV2 and TRBJ1-1, with D maybe TRBD1 (6 bases). CDR3 size: 13 residues. The V gene's germline CDR1 is SNHLY and CDR2 FYNNEI. CDR3 sequence: CASSSGTTTEASF. DNA of the CDR3: TGTGCCAGCAGCTCAGGGACAACCACTGAAGCTTCCTTT.

In its sample, this clonotype was seen many times. In DNA, the CDR3 is TGTGCCAGCAGTGTGAGCGGGAGAGATACGCAGTATTTT. Amino acids: CASSVSGRDTQYF. The genes are TRBV6-4 and TRBJ2-3, with 8 nucleotides matching TRBD2. This CDR3 has 13 residues. Germline V gene sequence: CDR1 MRHNA, CDR2 SNTAGT. Trimming at V came to 4 bases and at J to 5 bases, leaving 2 bases not matched to a gene.

This clonotype was picked up many times. The chain uses TRBV6-1 and TRBJ1-1; D is unclear. Trimming stripped 7 bases from V and 4 bases from J, with 19 bases between. Looked up from germline, CDR1 is MNHNS and CDR2 is SASEGT. This CDR3 contains 15 residues. The DNA for the CDR3 is TGTGCCAGCACCCCCTCCATCGGGGTCGCCACTGAAGCTTTCTTT. It translates to CASTPSIGVATEAFF.

The chain combines TRBV12-3 or TRBV12-4 with TRBJ2-2; D is undetermined. Trimming removed 6 bases at V and 0 bases at J, with 14 bases between. The CDR3 is 16 residues long. The DNA of the CDR3 is TGTGCCAGCAGCACCGCTAGGATATCGAACACCGGGGAGCTGTTTTTT. Translating it yields CASSTARISNTGELFF.

Concerning this clonotype itself: This could be a read error, since a much larger clone is one nucleotide away. V usage is TRBV20-1 and J usage is TRBJ2-7; unclear D gene. The CDR3 has 13 amino acids. Germline CDR1 is DFQATT and CDR2 is SNEGSKA (reference sequence). In nucleotides, the CDR3 is TGCAGTGTTAGAGGCCAGTTTACCTACGAGCAGTACTTC. This codes for CSVRGQFTYEQYF.

The CDR3 spells CASSSWTGRYEQYF. The CDR3, as DNA: TGTGCCAGCAGTTCCTGGACAGGGCGCTACGAGCAGTACTTC. This chain connects TRBV27 to TRBJ2-7, with TRBD1 matching over 8 bases. V was clipped by 4 bases and J by 3 bases; unmatched bases: 5. Germline CDR1 and CDR2: MNHEY and SMNVEV (reference sequence). The CDR3 runs 14 residues.

V and J are TRBV4-1 and TRBJ2-1; D not resolved. Germline V gives CDR1 MGHRA, CDR2 YSYEKL. Trimming pared 0 bases from V and 6 bases from J, leaving 12 bases between. The CDR3 is 15 amino acids. CDR3 coding DNA: TGCGCCAGCAGCCAAGATGGGCAGTCGTTCAATGAGCAGTTCTTC. It is translated as CASSQDGQSFNEQFF.

The sample holds many counts of this clonotype. Its ends do not fully match the called genes, so a read error is possible. The V and J genes are TRBV4-1 and TRBJ2-7; TRBD2 matches 9 bases. The CDR3 is made up of 15 amino acids. The germline V gene encodes CDR1 MGHRA and CDR2 YSYEKL. This CDR3 reads CASSQDHIGLANRHF. The CDR3 nucleotides read TGCGCCAGCAGCCAAGATCATATAGGACTAGCGAACAGGCACTTC.

The rearrangement joins TRBV11-1 to TRBJ2-7, with a weak D call TRBD2 (6 bases). The V gene's germline CDR1 is SGHAT and CDR2 FQDESV (reference sequence). This CDR3 has 17 amino acids. The V end was cut by 1 base, the J end by 0 bases, with 16 bases between. Written as DNA, the CDR3 is TGTGCCAGCAGCTTAGAGGGAGGCCCTATGAGCTCCTACGAGCAGTACTTC. It translates to CASSLEGGPMSSYEQYF.